Detailed here is one TCR beta chain. The sample originates from a study of metastatic and nonmetastatic thyroid tumors. The CDR3 consists of 15 residues. Germline V lookup: CDR1 MNHNS, CDR2 SASEGT. The V end lost 6 bases, the J end lost 4 bases, and 16 bases lay between the germline ends. TCRdb re-called clones from the PCR reads using MiXCR. The sample holds about 7,000 clones; about 43% are singletons and the top ten take about 25%. Ahead of thyroid surgery, no patient had received treatment of any kind. V and J are TRBV6-1 and TRBJ2-1; possible D gene TRBD2, 5 bases. Sequencing was carried out using tumor tissue. This receptor was obtained from a female donor with papillary thyroid cancer or a benign thyroid nodule (not recorded which). Some clones in this sample may be carry-over from other donors' samples. CDR3 nucleotide sequence: TGTGCCAGCAGGATCTCCGGGGTAGCATACAATGAGCAGTTCTTC. Encoded protein: CASRISGVAYNEQFF.